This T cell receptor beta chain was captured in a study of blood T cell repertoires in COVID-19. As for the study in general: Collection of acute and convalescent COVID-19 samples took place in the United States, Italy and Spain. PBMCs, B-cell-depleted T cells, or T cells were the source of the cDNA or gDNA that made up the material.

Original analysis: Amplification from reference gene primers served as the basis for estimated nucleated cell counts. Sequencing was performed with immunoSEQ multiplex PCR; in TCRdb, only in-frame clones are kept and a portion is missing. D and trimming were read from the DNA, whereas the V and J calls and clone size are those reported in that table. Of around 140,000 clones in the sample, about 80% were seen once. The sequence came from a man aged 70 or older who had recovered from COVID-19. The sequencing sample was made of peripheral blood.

The CDR3 DNA follows: TGTGCCAGCAGGGGAGACGGGAACTATGGCTACACCTTC. Translated, it gives CASRGDGNYGYTF. The rearrangement uses TRBV2 and TRBJ1-2, with D uncertain. V was clipped by 6 bases and J by 2 bases, with 10 bases between them. The CDR3 spans 13 residues. Germline V gene sequence: CDR1 SNHLY, CDR2 FYNNEI.